This T cell receptor (beta chain) was identified during a study of neoadjuvant anti-PD-1 for oral cavity cancer. The study, taken as a whole, reports: After neoadjuvant nivolumab, PBMC T cell clonality was significantly higher in non-responders than responders. TCR analyses covered only three patients per response group.

Method: immunoSEQ multiplex PCR; TCRdb's copy keeps in-frame clones and lacks some. The sample lists about 42,000 clones, 77% occurring once. The J segment lost 7 bases and the V segment lost 3 bases, leaving 6 bases of the junction unmatched. The CDR3 is made up of 14 amino acids. Germline V lookup: CDR1 SGDLS, CDR2 YYNGEE. The sample's time point: after neoadjuvant nivolumab, at surgical resection. In the case of this clone: Antigen unknown.

The chain employs TRBV9 and TRBJ2-2, with TRBD2 identical over 7 bases. The source was PBMCs, collected after nivolumab (anti-PD-1) treatment. The sequence derives from a person aged 40 to 85 with oral cavity squamous cell carcinoma. The CDR3 is CASSATLASGELFF. DNA for the CDR3: TGTGCCAGCAGCGCAACACTAGCGAGCGGGGAGCTGTTTTTT.